The clone carrying this TCR beta chain has more than one count but fewer than ten. Its antigen is unidentified. These data come from a study of T-cell memory formation after mild COVID-19. Looking at the study overall: For the most part, TCR clusters were specific to one donor.

Findings of the study overall: Pre-infection memory harbored some responding clones, suggesting cross-reactive memory joined. A balance of CD4 and CD8 characterized clones contracting day 15 to 85, whereas later expanders leaned CD4+.

Trimming took 6 bases from V and 3 from J, leaving 14 bases between them. The CDR3 sequence is 15 residues long. Germline values: CDR1 LGHDT, CDR2 YNNKEL (reference sequence). 5'RACE with constant-segment primers yielded barcoded, UMI-tagged TCR alpha and TCR beta cDNA libraries. In TCRdb, the 5' RACE reads were re-called with MiXCR into one record per CDR3 protein. The sample yields 350,000 to 500,000 distinct CDR3 sequences, under 20% seen once. The source of this sequence is a man aged 18 to 30 who had mild COVID-19 (a few samples of this study predate the infection). Cell type and time point are not known. The sequencing sample was made of PBMCs or a T cell subset sorted from them (not recorded which). The chain is built from TRBV3-1 and TRBJ2-2; a weak D match, TRBD1 (6 bases). The CDR3 region is CASRQSAGDTGELFF. CDR3 in DNA: TGTGCCAGCAGACAGTCGGCAGGGGACACCGGGGAGCTGTTTTTT.